The rows below give T cell receptor beta chains drawn from one sample of a study of shared clonotypes between healthy human individuals. Libraries were prepared by immunoSEQ multiplex PCR; TCRdb keeps only in-frame clonotypes and omits some of them. The sample yields roughly 480,000 clones, around 80% seen once. Sequencing used PBMCs. These receptors all stem from a woman in her 40s in good health. Some clones in this sample may be carry-over from other donors' samples. Both conserved end residues are part of each CDR3. The D gene is left open where the match is weak.

v_gene: TRBV19
j_gene: TRBJ2-7
d_gene: TRBD2
CDR3nt: TGTGCCAGTAGCCACGGGCGGGCATTGCGGGAGCAAGGGCTGCAGTACTTC
CDR3aa: CASSHGRALREQGLQYF

v_gene: TRBV5-8
j_gene: TRBJ2-5
d_gene: .
CDR3nt: TGTGCCAGCAGCCAGGACCGGGCCCAAGAGACCCAGTACTTC
CDR3aa: CASSQDRAQETQYF

v_gene: TRBV5-1
j_gene: TRBJ1-4
d_gene: .
CDR3nt: TGCGCCAGCAGCTTAGTCGGGACTCCCCCAAGTGAAAAACTGTTTTTT
CDR3aa: CASSLVGTPPSEKLFF

v_gene: TRBV7-6
j_gene: TRBJ2-1
d_gene: .
CDR3nt: TGTGCCAGCGGGGCCGCGGGGTACAATGAGCAGTTCTTC
CDR3aa: CASGAAGYNEQFF

v_gene: TRBV18
j_gene: TRBJ2-2
d_gene: .
CDR3nt: TGTGCCAGCTCACCATTTGAACCCCTGAACACCGGGGAGCTGTTTTTT
CDR3aa: CASSPFEPLNTGELFF

v_gene: TRBV7-9
j_gene: TRBJ2-1
d_gene: .
CDR3nt: TGTGCCAGCAGCTTAGCGGATCAACCCTACAATGAGCAGTTCTTC
CDR3aa: CASSLADQPYNEQFF

v_gene: TRBV10-3
j_gene: TRBJ1-1
d_gene: .
CDR3nt: TGTGCCATCAGTGAGTCGACCGGTATGAACACTGAAGCTTTCTTT
CDR3aa: CAISESTGMNTEAFF

v_gene: TRBV4-3
j_gene: TRBJ2-1
d_gene: .
CDR3nt: TGCGCCAGCAGCCAGACAGGTGGGCGGTACAATGAGCAGTTCTTC
CDR3aa: CASSQTGGRYNEQFF

v_gene: TRBV5-1
j_gene: TRBJ1-4
d_gene: .
CDR3nt: TGCGCCAGCAGTCTAGGGGGAAACAGTGAAAAACTGTTTTTT
CDR3aa: CASSLGGNSEKLFF

v_gene: TRBV5-1
j_gene: TRBJ1-1
d_gene: .
CDR3nt: TGCGCCAGCACCCTGCGAGGCAGACCCACTGAAGCTTTCTTT
CDR3aa: CASTLRGRPTEAFF